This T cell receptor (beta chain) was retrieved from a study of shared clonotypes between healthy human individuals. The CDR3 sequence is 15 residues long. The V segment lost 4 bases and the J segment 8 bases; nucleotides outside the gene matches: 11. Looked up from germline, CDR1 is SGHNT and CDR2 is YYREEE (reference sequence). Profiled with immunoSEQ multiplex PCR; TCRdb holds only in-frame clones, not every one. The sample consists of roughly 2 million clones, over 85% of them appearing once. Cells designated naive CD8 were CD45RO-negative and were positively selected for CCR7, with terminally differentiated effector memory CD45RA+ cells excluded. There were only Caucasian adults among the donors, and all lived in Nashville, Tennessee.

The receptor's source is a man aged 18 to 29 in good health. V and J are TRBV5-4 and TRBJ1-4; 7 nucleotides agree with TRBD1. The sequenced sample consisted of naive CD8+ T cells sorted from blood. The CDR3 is CASSQGGQGEEKLFF. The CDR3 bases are TGTGCCAGCAGCCAGGGGGGCCAGGGGGAAGAAAAACTGTTTTTT.